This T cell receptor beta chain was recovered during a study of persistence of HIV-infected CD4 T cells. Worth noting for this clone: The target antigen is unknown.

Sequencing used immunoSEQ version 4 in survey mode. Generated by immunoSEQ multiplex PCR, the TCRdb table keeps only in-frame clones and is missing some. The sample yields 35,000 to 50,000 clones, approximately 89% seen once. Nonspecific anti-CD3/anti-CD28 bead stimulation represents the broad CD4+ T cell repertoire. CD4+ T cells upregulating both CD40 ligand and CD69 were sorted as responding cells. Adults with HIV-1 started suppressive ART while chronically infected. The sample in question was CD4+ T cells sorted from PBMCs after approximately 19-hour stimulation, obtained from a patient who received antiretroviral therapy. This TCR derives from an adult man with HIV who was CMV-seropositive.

The CDR3 DNA follows: TGTGCCAGCAGTTTAGGAGATTCTACCTATGGCTACACCTTC. It yields the protein CASSLGDSTYGYTF. The chain employs TRBV28 and TRBJ1-2; D is unresolved. In germline, CDR1 is MDHEN, CDR2 SYDVKM. V lost 2 bases, J lost 4 bases, and 11 bases lay in between. The CDR3 contains 14 residues.